This T cell receptor (beta chain) emerged from a study of shared clonotypes between healthy human individuals. The genomic DNA of each subset was split evenly across several immunoSEQ plates. Original handling: Junction-only sequences without quality scores came from ImmunoSEQ, so filtering differed. Assay used: immunoSEQ multiplex PCR; TCRdb lists only in-frame clones, some missing. The DNA was the basis for D and trimming; V, J and clone size are from that table. The sample has some 2,100,000 clones, around 95% seen once. The V gene's germline CDR1 is SGHRS and CDR2 YFSETQ. This CDR3 has 14 amino acids. V lost 4 bases to trimming and J lost 3 bases; unmatched junction nucleotides: 4. Each of the donors was a healthy adult who was HIV-negative and had not had a recent acute infection or vaccination.

The sample was naive CD4+ T cells sorted from blood. Regarding subset: CD45RA+ positively selected. The TCR sequence derives from a man in his late teens or twenties in good health. The rearrangement links TRBV5-1 to TRBJ1-5; 7 bases are shared with TRBD1. CDR3 sequence: CASSPGQHNQPQHF. CDR3 DNA sequence: TGCGCCAGCAGCCCGGGACAGCACAATCAGCCCCAGCATTTT. The full variable domain, rest sourced from reference TRBV5-1 and TRBJ1-5, is KAGVTQTPRYLIKTRGQQVTLSCSPISGHRSVSWYQQTPGQGLQFLFEYFSETQRNKGNFPGRFSGRQFSNSRSEMNVSTLELGDSALYLCASSPGQHNQPQHFGDGTRLSIL.